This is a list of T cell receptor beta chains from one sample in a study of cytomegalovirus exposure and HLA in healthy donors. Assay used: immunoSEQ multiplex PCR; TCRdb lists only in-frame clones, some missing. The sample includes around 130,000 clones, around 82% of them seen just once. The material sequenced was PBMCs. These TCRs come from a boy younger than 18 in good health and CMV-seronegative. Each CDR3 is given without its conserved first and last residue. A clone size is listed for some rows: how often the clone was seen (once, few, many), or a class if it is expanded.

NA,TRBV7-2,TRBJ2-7,ASSLEVALAGGPWYEQY
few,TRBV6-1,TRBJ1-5,ASSEGPGLQH
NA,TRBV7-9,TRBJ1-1,ASSGTGTLNTEAF
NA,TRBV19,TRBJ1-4,ASRMKDTSFWTNEKLF
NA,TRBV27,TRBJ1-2,ASSLSKGNYGYT
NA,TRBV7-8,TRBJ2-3,ASSSRLAGNTDTQY
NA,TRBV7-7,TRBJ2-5,ASSLWAGQETQY
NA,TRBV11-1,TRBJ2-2,ASSRGGTGELF
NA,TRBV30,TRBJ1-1,AWSVQGGRTEAF
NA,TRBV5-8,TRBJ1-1,ASSLVRGTEAF
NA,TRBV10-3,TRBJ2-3,AISASGGTDTQY
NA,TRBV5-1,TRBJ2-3,ASSLGAFGTDTQY
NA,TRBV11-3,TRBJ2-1,ASSLGLSGNSYNEQF
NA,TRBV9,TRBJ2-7,ASSVSGQGVAYEQY
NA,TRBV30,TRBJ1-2,AWSPPSGFST
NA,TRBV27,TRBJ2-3,ASRTRLAGVIDTQY
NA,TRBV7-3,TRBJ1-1,ASSSAGHLNTEAF
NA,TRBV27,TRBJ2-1,ASATPAGASSYNEQF
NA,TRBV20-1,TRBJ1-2,SGADYGYT
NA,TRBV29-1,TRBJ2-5,SVGTRDQETQY
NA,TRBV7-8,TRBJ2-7,ASSRSEGYEQY
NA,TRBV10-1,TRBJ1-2,ASSDQGAHGYT